These 8 T cell receptor beta chains originate from one sample sequenced in a study of breast tumors, draining lymph nodes, adjacent tissues. A single record per CDR3 protein comes from TCRdb applying MiXCR to the multiplex PCR reads. Of about 13,000 distinct CDR3 sequences in the sample, about 50% were seen once. The material sequenced was tumor-adjacent breast tissue. These receptor sequences come from a female donor with breast cancer. Some clones in this sample may be carry-over from other donors' samples.

This clonotype was detected only a few times. The rearrangement links TRBV2 to TRBJ1-2; no reliable D call. Per the germline V gene, CDR1 is SNHLY and CDR2 is FYNNEI. Trimming took 6 bases from V and 4 from J, leaving 15 bases between them. This CDR3 spans 14 amino acids. CDR3 residues: CASSPDRHLYGYTF. The DNA of the CDR3 is TGTGCCAGCAGCCCCGACCGGCATCTCTATGGCTACACCTTC.

This sequence joins TRBV24-1 and TRBJ1-2, with D possibly matching TRBD1 (5 bases). CDR3 size: 16 residues. Trimming shortened V by 6 bases and J by 1 base, and 17 bases separated the two germline ends. The germline V gene encodes CDR1 KGHDR and CDR2 SFDVKD. The CDR3 loop is CATSRFQGKGNYGYTF. CDR3 in DNA: TGTGCCACCAGTCGATTTCAGGGAAAGGGTAACTATGGCTACACCTTC.

This chain joins TRBV10-2 and TRBJ2-2; the match to TRBD1 covers 7 bases. V gave up 4 bases and J gave up 6 bases; unmatched junction bases: 2. CDR1 is WSHSY and CDR2 is SAAADI in the germline V gene. The CDR3 is 13 residues long. The CDR3 region has the DNA TGCGCCAGCAGTGGACAGGGCGCCGGGGAGCTGTTTTTT. This translates into CASSGQGAGELFF.

This clonotype was seen ten or more times. J is TRBJ1-3 and V is TRBV6-2 or TRBV6-3, with TRBD1 identical over 7 bases. The trim removed 4 bases at V and 8 bases at J, leaving 11 bases unmatched. Germline V CDR1 and CDR2: MNHEY, SVGEGT. This CDR3 is 15 amino acids long. DNA of the CDR3: TGTGCCAGCAGTTCCGCCGGGACAGCGATAGACACCATATATTTT. Translation: CASSSAGTAIDTIYF.

This chain connects TRBV7-2 to TRBJ1-2; 7 positions match TRBD1. This CDR3 spans 12 amino acids. After removal of 2 bases from V and 7 bases from J, the junction contained 1 base not matched to a gene. Germline CDR1 reads SGHTA; CDR2 reads FQGNSA. The CDR3 is CASSLWTGGYTF. CDR3 nucleotides: TGTGCCAGCAGCTTATGGACAGGTGGCTACACCTTC.

V is TRBV6-2 or TRBV6-3 and J is TRBJ1-5; D unclear. The V gene lost 10 bases and the J gene lost 0 bases, with 10 bases spanning the gap. The germline V gene encodes CDR1 MNHEY and CDR2 SVGEGT. The CDR3 is 13 amino acids. In nucleotides, the CDR3 is TGTGCCACCATGGTCCATAGCAATCAGCCCCAGCATTTT. Residues: CATMVHSNQPQHF.

The chain employs TRBV5-1 and TRBJ1-5; a possible D gene is TRBD1 (6 bases). Germline lookup yields CDR1 SGHRS and CDR2 YFSETQ. This CDR3 region has 16 residues. Trimming cost V 4 bases and J 3 bases, with 17 bases left between them. CDR3 residues: CASSAAPTGINQPQHF. The DNA of the CDR3 is TGCGCCAGCAGCGCCGCCCCGACAGGCATCAATCAGCCCCAGCATTTT.

This clonotype was picked up many times. This chain connects TRBV28 to TRBJ2-3; 9 positions match TRBD2. The V gene's germline CDR1 is MDHEN and CDR2 SYDVKM. After removal of 5 bases from V and 7 bases from J, the junction contained 10 bases not matched to a gene. This CDR3 comprises 15 residues. CDR3 coding DNA: TGTGCCAGCAGTACATCAGCGGGAGGAGGGCATACGCAGTATTTT. Its translation is CASSTSAGGGHTQYF.